One sample yielded the 10 T cell receptor beta chains listed below, sequenced in a study of cytomegalovirus exposure and HLA in healthy donors. PCR used 60 Vbeta primers and 13 Jbeta primers. Assay used: immunoSEQ multiplex PCR; TCRdb lists only in-frame clones, some missing. There are 150,000 to 200,000 clones in the sample; around 86% occur only once, and about 4% lies in the top ten. The sequencing sample was made of PBMCs. These receptors came from a man in his fifties in good health and CMV-seropositive.

This clone occurred once. The chain is built from TRBV10-3 and TRBJ2-7, with 10 positions matching TRBD2. Germline values: CDR1 ENHRY, CDR2 SYGVKD. This CDR3 has 14 residues. After removal of 7 bases from V and 3 bases from J, the junction contained 6 bases not matched to a gene. CDR3 residues: CAIKARLAGYEQYF. The CDR3 nucleotides are TGTGCCATCAAAGCTCGACTAGCGGGCTACGAGCAGTACTTC.

As for this clone: This specimen includes other DNA sequences encoding the same CDR3. In DNA form, the CDR3 reads TGCGCCAGCAGCTTGGCCAGACAGGGTCTTTACGGGGAGCTGTTTTTT. Translated: CASSLARQGLYGELFF. V usage is TRBV5-1 and J usage is TRBJ2-2; 7 bases map to TRBD1. CDR3 length: 16 residues. J lost 7 bases, V lost 0 bases, and 9 bases had no gene match. Germline V CDR1 and CDR2: SGHRS, YFSETQ.

V gene TRBV15 combines with J gene TRBJ1-5, with a tentative D call TRBD1 (5 bases). The CDR3 covers 15 residues. The V end was cut by 0 bases, the J end by 5 bases, with 11 bases between. The V gene's germline CDR1 is LNHNV and CDR2 YYDKDF (reference sequence). The CDR3 here is CATSRDFAGDQPQHF. CDR3 coding DNA: TGTGCCACCAGCAGAGATTTCGCGGGGGATCAGCCCCAGCATTTT.

The CDR3 protein is CASSFAVGSNQPQHF. The CDR3 coding sequence is TGTGCCAGCAGCTTCGCGGTCGGTAGCAATCAGCCCCAGCATTTT. This sequence joins TRBV7-2 and TRBJ1-5; D unclear. In germline, CDR1 is SGHTA, CDR2 FQGNSA. The CDR3 consists of 15 residues. The V end lost 3 bases, the J end lost 0 bases, and 9 bases lay between the germline ends.

CDR3 sequence (DNA): TGTGCCAGCAGCCCCCCTAGCGGGTTCGCCAAAAACATTCAGTACTTC. Its translation: CASSPPSGFAKNIQYF. The chain employs TRBV9 and TRBJ2-4; 8 nucleotides agree with TRBD2. The CDR3 is 16 amino acids. V shed 4 bases, J shed 1 base, and the junction held 7 bases outside the gene matches. CDR1 and CDR2 from the germline V gene are SGDLS and YYNGEE.

In its sample, this clone was seen a few times. One junction end does not reproduce the germline sequence, and a read error may be involved. The chain recombines TRBV7-7 with TRBJ2-1; D perhaps matches TRBD2 (7 bases). The CDR3 totals 15 residues. Germline lookup yields CDR1 SSHAT and CDR2 FNYEAQ (reference sequence). In DNA form, the CDR3 reads TGTGCTAGCAGCAGAGTCGGGGGGCAGGGCGATGAGCAGTTCTTC. Encoded protein: CASSRVGGQGDEQFF.

The J gene is TRBJ2-7, the V gene TRBV11-2; 10 nucleotides match TRBD2. J gave up 6 bases and V 5 bases, and 4 bases lay outside the gene matches. Looked up from germline, CDR1 is SGHAT and CDR2 is FQNNGV. This CDR3 is built from 13 residues. The CDR3, as DNA: TGTGCCAGCAGCCGCGGACTAGCGGCCGAGCAGTACTTC. It yields the protein CASSRGLAAEQYF.

This sequence joins TRBV19 and TRBJ1-4; D is ambiguous. Germline values: CDR1 LNHDA, CDR2 SQIVND (reference sequence). This CDR3 has 17 residues. Trimming left V 3 bases short and J 3 bases short, with 17 bases between. The CDR3 is CASSITRQRIANEKLFF. For the CDR3, the DNA is TGTGCCAGTAGTATCACACGGCAGCGGATTGCTAATGAAAAACTGTTTTTT. Together with reference TRBV19 and TRBJ1-4, the CDR3 gives the full variable domain: DGGITQSPKYLFRKEGQNVTLSCEQNLNHDAMYWYRQDPGQGLRLIYYSQIVNDFQKGDIAEGYSVSREKKESFPLTVTSAQKNPTAFYLCASSITRQRIANEKLFFGSGTQLSVL.

The gene calls are TRBV7-9 and TRBJ2-7, with 11 bases matching TRBD1. Losses at the gene ends were 4 bases for V and 0 bases for J; bases not matched to a gene: 14. Germline V CDR1 and CDR2: SEHNR, FQNEAQ (reference sequence). The CDR3 spans 19 residues. The CDR3 loop is CASSSTDRGQTGISYEQYF. The CDR3 DNA sequence: TGTGCCAGCAGCTCTACGGACAGGGGGCAGACGGGGATCTCCTACGAGCAGTACTTC.

CDR3 in DNA: TGTGCCAGCAGCCAAAACCAGTTAGCGGGATCCTACGAGCAGTACTTC. Its protein is CASSQNQLAGSYEQYF. The rearrangement links TRBV14 to TRBJ2-7; 8 nucleotides match TRBD2. The CDR3 has 16 amino acids. Germline lookup yields CDR1 SGHDN and CDR2 FVKESK. The J segment lost 1 base and the V segment lost 2 bases, leaving 7 bases of the junction unmatched.